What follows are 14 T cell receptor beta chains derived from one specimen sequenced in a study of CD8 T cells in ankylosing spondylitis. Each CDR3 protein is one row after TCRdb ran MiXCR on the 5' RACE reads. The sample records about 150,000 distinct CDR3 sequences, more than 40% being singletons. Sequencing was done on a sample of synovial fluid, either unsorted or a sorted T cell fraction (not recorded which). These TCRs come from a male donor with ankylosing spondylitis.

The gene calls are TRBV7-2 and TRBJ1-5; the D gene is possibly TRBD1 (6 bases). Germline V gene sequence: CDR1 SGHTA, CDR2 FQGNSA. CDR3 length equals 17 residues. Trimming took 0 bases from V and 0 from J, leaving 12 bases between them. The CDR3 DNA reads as TGTGCCAGCAGCTTAGCCAGGGGATCCCCTAGCAATCAGCCCCAGCATTTT. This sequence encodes CASSLARGSPSNQPQHF.

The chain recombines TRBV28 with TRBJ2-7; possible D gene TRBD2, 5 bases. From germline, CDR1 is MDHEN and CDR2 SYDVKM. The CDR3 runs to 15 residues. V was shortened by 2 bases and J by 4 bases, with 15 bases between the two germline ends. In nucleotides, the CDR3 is TGTGCCAGCAGTTTAGATGGAGGCCTCCCTTACGAGCAGTACTTC. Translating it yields CASSLDGGLPYEQYF. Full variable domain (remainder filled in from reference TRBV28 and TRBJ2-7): DVKVTQSSRYLVKRTGEKVFLECVQDMDHENMFWYRQDPGLGLRLIYFSYDVKMKEKGDIPEGYSVSREKKERFSLILESASTNQTSMYLCASSLDGGLPYEQYFGPGTRLTVT.

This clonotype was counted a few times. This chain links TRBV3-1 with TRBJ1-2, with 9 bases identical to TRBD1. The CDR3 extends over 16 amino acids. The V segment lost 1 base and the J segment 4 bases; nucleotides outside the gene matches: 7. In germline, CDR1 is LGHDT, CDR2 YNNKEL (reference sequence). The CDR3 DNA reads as TGTGCCAGCAGCCAAGGCCTACCGACAGGGGGCTATGGCTACACCTTC. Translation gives CASSQGLPTGGYGYTF.

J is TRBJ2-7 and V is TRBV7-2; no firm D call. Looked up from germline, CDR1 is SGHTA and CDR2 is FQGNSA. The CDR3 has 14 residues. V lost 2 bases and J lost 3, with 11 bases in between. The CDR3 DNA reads TGTGCCAGCAGCTTACGGTCGCTGGGCTACGAGCAGTACTTC. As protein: CASSLRSLGYEQYF.

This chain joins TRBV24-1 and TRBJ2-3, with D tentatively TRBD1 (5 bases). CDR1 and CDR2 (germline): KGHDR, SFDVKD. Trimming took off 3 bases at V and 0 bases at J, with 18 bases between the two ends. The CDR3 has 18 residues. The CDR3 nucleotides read TGTGCCACCAGTGATCCTCGACAGAGGACCAAAAGCACAGATACGCAGTATTTT. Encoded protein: CATSDPRQRTKSTDTQYF.

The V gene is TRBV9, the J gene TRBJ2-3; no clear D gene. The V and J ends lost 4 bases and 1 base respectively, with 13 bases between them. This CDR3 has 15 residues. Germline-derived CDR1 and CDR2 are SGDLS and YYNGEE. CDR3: CASSLGPSGTDTQYF. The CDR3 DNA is TGTGCCAGCAGCCTAGGACCGAGCGGCACAGATACGCAGTATTTT. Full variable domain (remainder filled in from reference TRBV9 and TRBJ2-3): DSGVTQTPKHLITATGQRVTLRCSPRSGDLSVYWYQQSLDQGLQFLIQYYNGEERAKGNILERFSAQQFPDLHSELNLSSLELGDSALYFCASSLGPSGTDTQYFGPGTRLTVL.

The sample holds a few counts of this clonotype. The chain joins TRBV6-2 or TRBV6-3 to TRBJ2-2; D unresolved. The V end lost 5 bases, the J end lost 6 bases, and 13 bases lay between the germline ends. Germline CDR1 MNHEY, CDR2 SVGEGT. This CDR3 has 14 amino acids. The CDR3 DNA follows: TGTGCCAGCAGTCCCCCCCGACATTCCGGGGAGCTGTTTTTT. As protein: CASSPPRHSGELFF.

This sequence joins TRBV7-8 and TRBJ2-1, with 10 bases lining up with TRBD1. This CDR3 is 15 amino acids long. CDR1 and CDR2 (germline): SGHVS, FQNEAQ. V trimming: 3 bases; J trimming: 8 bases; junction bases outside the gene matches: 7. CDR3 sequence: CASSFPPGQGYEQFF. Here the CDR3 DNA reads TGTGCCAGCAGCTTCCCTCCGGGACAGGGGTATGAGCAGTTCTTC.

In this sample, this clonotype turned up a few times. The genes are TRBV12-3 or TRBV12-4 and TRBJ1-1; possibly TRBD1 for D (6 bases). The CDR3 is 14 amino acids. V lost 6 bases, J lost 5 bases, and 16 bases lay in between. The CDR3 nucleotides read TGTGCCAGCAGAAATCAGGGGAGGAGGACTGAAGCTTTCTTT. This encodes CASRNQGRRTEAFF.

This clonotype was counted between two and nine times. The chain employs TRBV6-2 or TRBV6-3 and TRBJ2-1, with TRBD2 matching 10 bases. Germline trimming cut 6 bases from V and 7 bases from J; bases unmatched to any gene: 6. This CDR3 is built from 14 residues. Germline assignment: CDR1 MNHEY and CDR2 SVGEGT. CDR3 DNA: TGTGCCAGCAGAGGACTAGCGGAGTCTAATGAGCAGTTCTTC. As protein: CASRGLAESNEQFF.

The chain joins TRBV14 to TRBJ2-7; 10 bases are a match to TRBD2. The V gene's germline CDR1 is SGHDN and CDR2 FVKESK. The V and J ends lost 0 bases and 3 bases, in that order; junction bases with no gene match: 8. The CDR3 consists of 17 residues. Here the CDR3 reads CASSQDGWEREGYEQYF. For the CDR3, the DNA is TGTGCCAGCAGCCAAGATGGATGGGAGCGGGAGGGCTACGAGCAGTACTTC.

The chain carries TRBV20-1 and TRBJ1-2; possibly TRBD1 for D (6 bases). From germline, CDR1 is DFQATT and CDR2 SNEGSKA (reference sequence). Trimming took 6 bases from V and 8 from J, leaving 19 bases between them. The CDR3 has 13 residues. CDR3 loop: CSATSGTFRGYTF. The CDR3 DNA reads TGCAGTGCCACGTCTGGGACATTTCGGGGCTACACCTTC.

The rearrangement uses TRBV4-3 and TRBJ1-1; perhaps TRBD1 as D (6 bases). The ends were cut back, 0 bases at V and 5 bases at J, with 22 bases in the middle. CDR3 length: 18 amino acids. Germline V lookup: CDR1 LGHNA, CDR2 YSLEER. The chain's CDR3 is CASSQDLGGGGEWTEAFF. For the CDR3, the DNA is TGCGCCAGCAGCCAAGACCTAGGAGGAGGGGGGGAGTGGACTGAAGCTTTCTTT.

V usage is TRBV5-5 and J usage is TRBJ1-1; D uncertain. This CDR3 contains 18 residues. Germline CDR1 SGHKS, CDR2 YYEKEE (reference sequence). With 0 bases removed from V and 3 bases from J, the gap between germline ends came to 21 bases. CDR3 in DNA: TGTGCCAGCAGCTTGGGTGGCCCGATCACCCAGGTGTACACTGAAGCTTTCTTT. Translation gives CASSLGGPITQVYTEAFF.